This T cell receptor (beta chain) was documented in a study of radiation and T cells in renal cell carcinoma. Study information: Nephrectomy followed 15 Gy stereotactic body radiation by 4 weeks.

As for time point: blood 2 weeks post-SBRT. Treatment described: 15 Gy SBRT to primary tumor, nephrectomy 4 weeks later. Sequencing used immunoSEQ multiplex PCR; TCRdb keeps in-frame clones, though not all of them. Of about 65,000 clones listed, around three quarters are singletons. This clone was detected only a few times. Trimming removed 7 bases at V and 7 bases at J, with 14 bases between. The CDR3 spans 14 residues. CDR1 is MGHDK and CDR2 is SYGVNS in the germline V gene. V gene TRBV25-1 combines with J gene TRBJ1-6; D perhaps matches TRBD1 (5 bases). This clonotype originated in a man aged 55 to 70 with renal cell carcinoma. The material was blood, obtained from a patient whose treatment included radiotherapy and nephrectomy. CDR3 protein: CASTLTGTNSPLHF. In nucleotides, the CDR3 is TGTGCCAGCACTCTAACCGGGACCAATTCACCCCTCCACTTT.